This TCR beta chain was recorded in a study of Tregs in tolerant kidney transplant recipients. Study outcomes and limitations: The most relevant donor-specific Treg TCRbeta repertoire apparently came from expansion with activated donor B cells.

The V segment lost 0 bases and the J segment 6 bases; nucleotides outside the gene matches: 4. Germline assignment: CDR1 LNHNV and CDR2 YYDKDF (reference sequence). The CDR3 spans 15 residues. Sequenced by immunoSEQ multiplex PCR; TCRdb stores in-frame clones only, minus some. The sample shows roughly 80,000 clones, nearly 98% of them seen only once. For this clone: Its antigen is unknown.

This TCR was sampled from a human donor who received a combined kidney and bone marrow transplant. Source: CD4+ T cells from blood, taken before the transplant. The J gene is TRBJ1-4, the V gene TRBV15; the match to TRBD1 covers 7 bases. This chain's CDR3 is CATSREQGPDEKLFF. CDR3 nucleotides: TGTGCCACCAGCAGAGAACAGGGGCCTGATGAAAAACTGTTTTTT.